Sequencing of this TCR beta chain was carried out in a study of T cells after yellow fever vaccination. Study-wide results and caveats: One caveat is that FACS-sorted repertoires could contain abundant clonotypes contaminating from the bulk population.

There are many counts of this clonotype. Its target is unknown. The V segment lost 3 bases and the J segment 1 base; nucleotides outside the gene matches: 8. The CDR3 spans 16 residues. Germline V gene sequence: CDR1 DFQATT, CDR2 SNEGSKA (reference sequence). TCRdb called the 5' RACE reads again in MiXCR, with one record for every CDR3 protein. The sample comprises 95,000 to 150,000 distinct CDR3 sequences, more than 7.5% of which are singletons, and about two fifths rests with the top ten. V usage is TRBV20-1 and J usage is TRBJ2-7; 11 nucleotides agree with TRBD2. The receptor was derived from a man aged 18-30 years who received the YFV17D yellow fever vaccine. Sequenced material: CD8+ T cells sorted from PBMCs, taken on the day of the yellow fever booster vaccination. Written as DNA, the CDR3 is TGCAGTGCTAGCCCCGGTCCTAGCGGGGGGTCCTACGAGCAGTACTTC. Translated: CSASPGPSGGSYEQYF.